The 17 T cell receptor beta chains reported below all come from one sample, sequenced in a study of shared clonotypes between healthy human individuals. Libraries were prepared by immunoSEQ multiplex PCR; TCRdb keeps only in-frame clonotypes and omits some of them. The table includes some 900,000 clones, around 80% detected once. Sequencing input: memory CD4+ T cells sorted from blood. As for subset: CD45RA-negative fraction. The receptors shown here come from a man aged 18-30 years in good health.

The J gene is TRBJ2-7, the V gene TRBV6-1, with 8 bases that match TRBD2. The CDR3 length is 15 residues. Germline assignment: CDR1 MNHNS and CDR2 SASEGT. Losses at the gene ends were 2 bases for V and 0 bases for J; bases not matched to a gene: 3. As DNA, the CDR3 is TGTGCCAGCAGTGAAAGCGGGGGATTCTCCTACGAGCAGTACTTC. Amino acids: CASSESGGFSYEQYF.

The genes are TRBV7-2 and TRBJ2-7, with 8 bases aligning to TRBD1. There are 15 residues in the CDR3. Looked up from germline, CDR1 is SGHTA and CDR2 is FQGNSA. V shed 5 bases and J 2 bases; nucleotides not matched to a gene: 8. In DNA form, the CDR3 reads TGTGCCAGCAGCCAACCTTCAGGGGGCGCCTACGAGCAGTACTTC. Its translation is CASSQPSGGAYEQYF.

This clone was observed at least ten times. The chain links TRBV6-6 to TRBJ2-2, with D unresolved. This CDR3 contains 11 residues. Deletions cut 5 bases from V and 6 bases from J, with 4 bases between. CDR1 and CDR2 from the germline V gene are MNHNY and SVGAGI (reference sequence). CDR3 residues: CASSTPGELFF. The CDR3 DNA reads as TGTGCCAGCAGTACCCCCGGGGAGCTGTTTTTT.

V gene TRBV12-5 combines with J gene TRBJ2-3; D is unresolved. Germline CDR1 LGHNT, CDR2 FRNRAP. Trimming shortened V by 4 bases and J by 6 bases, and 14 bases separated the two germline ends. There are 14 residues in the CDR3. CDR3 in amino acids: CASGWITPTDTQYF. DNA of the CDR3: TGTGCTAGTGGTTGGATAACCCCAACCGATACGCAGTATTTT.

Only a few counts were recorded for this clone. The same CDR3 also results from other DNA sequences found in this sample. The chain combines TRBV9 with TRBJ2-3, with 9 bases that match TRBD2. Per germline, CDR1 SGDLS and CDR2 YYNGEE. V shed 0 bases, J shed 3 bases, and the junction held 5 bases outside the gene matches. The CDR3 spans 16 residues. DNA for the CDR3: TGTGCCAGCAGCGTAGGCGGGGCGGGGGGGACAGATACGCAGTATTTT. It specifies CASSVGGAGGTDTQYF.

The rearrangement joins TRBV11-2 to TRBJ2-7; D possibly corresponds to TRBD1 (5 bases). With 1 base removed from V and 4 bases from J, the gap between germline ends came to 14 bases. Germline V gene data show CDR1 as SGHAT and CDR2 as FQNNGV. The CDR3 is 15 amino acids. CDR3 sequence: CASSLASEGVYEQYF. In DNA, the CDR3 is TGTGCCAGCAGCTTAGCATCGGAAGGGGTATACGAGCAGTACTTC.

The chain carries TRBV28 and TRBJ2-7; D might be TRBD1 (6 bases). This CDR3 has 15 residues. Germline V lookup: CDR1 MDHEN, CDR2 SYDVKM. With 7 bases removed from V and 1 base from J, the gap between germline ends came to 17 bases. The DNA of the CDR3 is TGTGCCAGCACCAACCGACAGGCCTCATCCTACGAGCAGTACTTC. Protein product: CASTNRQASSYEQYF.

This sequence joins TRBV6-5 and TRBJ1-6; the match to TRBD1 covers 7 bases. Germline CDR1 and CDR2: MNHEY and SVGAGI. The V and J ends lost 7 bases and 11 bases, in that order; junction bases with no gene match: 11. This CDR3 comprises 14 residues. Written as DNA, the CDR3 is TGTGCCAGCACCCCCGGTTCAGGGGGAACACCCCTCCACTTT. Amino acid sequence: CASTPGSGGTPLHF.

This chain uses TRBV20-1 with TRBJ1-2; no firm D call. This CDR3 region has 10 residues. Germline V CDR1 and CDR2: DFQATT, SNEGSKA (reference sequence). With 3 bases removed from V and 8 bases from J, the gap between germline ends came to 7 bases. DNA of the CDR3: TGCAGTGCTAGGCAGCTGGGCTACACCTTC. Protein product: CSARQLGYTF.

Details on this clone: Other DNA sequences in the sample encode the same CDR3. This chain connects TRBV30 to TRBJ1-4, with 7 bases that match TRBD1. With 2 bases clipped from V and 7 bases from J, the junction kept 4 bases outside the gene matches. The CDR3 length is 13 residues. CDR1 GTSNPN and CDR2 SVGIG come from the germline V gene (reference sequence). The CDR3 spells CAWSSQGGEKLFF. DNA of the CDR3: TGTGCCTGGAGTTCCCAGGGGGGTGAAAAACTGTTTTTT. Variable domain in full (rest from reference TRBV30 and TRBJ1-4): SQTIHQWPATLVQPVGSPLSLECTVEGTSNPNLYWYRQAAGRGLQLLFYSVGIGQISSEVPQNLSASRPQDRQFILSSKKLLLSDSGFYLCAWSSQGGEKLFFGSGTQLSVL.

The chain's CDR3 is CASSPLGQLNYGYTF. CDR3 in DNA: TGCGCCAGCAGCCCCCTGGGACAGCTTAACTATGGCTACACCTTC. This chain joins TRBV5-1 and TRBJ1-2, with 7 positions matching TRBD1. The CDR3 spans 15 residues. The V segment lost 4 bases and the J segment 1 base; nucleotides outside the gene matches: 7. The V gene's germline CDR1 is SGHRS and CDR2 YFSETQ. The whole variable domain, remainder taken from reference TRBV5-1 and TRBJ1-2, is KAGVTQTPRYLIKTRGQQVTLSCSPISGHRSVSWYQQTPGQGLQFLFEYFSETQRNKGNFPGRFSGRQFSNSRSEMNVSTLELGDSALYLCASSPLGQLNYGYTFGSGTRLTVV.

J is TRBJ1-6 and V is TRBV27; 7 bases align to TRBD1. The germline gives CDR1 MNHEY, CDR2 SMNVEV (reference sequence). Germline trimming cut 8 bases from V and 7 bases from J; bases unmatched to any gene: 5. This CDR3 is built from 13 residues. The CDR3 loop is CASLGGANSPLHF. CDR3 nucleotides: TGTGCCAGCCTAGGGGGCGCGAATTCACCCCTCCACTTT.

Only a few counts were recorded for this clone. The rearrangement links TRBV6-5 to TRBJ1-2; D is perhaps TRBD1 (5 bases). The germline CDR1 and CDR2 sequences are MNHEY and SVGAGI. V was pared by 6 bases and J by 0 bases, with 11 bases between. This CDR3 spans 14 amino acids. Written as DNA, the CDR3 is TGTGCCAGCAGCCTCAGGGAGACTAACTATGGCTACACCTTC. This translates into CASSLRETNYGYTF.

The chain carries TRBV2 and TRBJ2-5; TRBD2 matches 7 bases. The CDR3 spans 16 residues. V shed 8 bases and J 5 bases; nucleotides not matched to a gene: 17. Germline CDR1 is SNHLY and CDR2 is FYNNEI. CDR3 nucleotide sequence: TGTGCCAGCTCCTGGGTGGAAGCGGGGAGCGGGGAGACCCAGTACTTC. This encodes CASSWVEAGSGETQYF.

This clone was picked up one time. CDR3 bases: TGTGCCAGCAGCTCGAACTCAATGGGTCAGCCCCAGCATTTT. Translated: CASSSNSMGQPQHF. The gene calls are TRBV7-2 and TRBJ1-5; no clear D gene. The CDR3 sequence is 14 residues long. Germline V gives CDR1 SGHTA, CDR2 FQGNSA. Trimming shortened V by 4 bases and J by 6 bases, and 13 bases separated the two germline ends.

The CDR3 bases are TGCGCCAGCAGCTTGCAACAGGGGGCCTCTGGAAACACCATATATTTT. The encoded protein is CASSLQQGASGNTIYF. The J gene is TRBJ1-3, the V gene TRBV5-1; TRBD1 matches at 9 bases. Germline V gives CDR1 SGHRS, CDR2 YFSETQ. CDR3 length equals 16 residues. V trimming: 1 base; J trimming: 0 bases; junction bases outside the gene matches: 2.

The chain joins TRBV25-1 to TRBJ2-1; TRBD1 agrees at 9 bases. Germline CDR1 is MGHDK and CDR2 is SYGVNS. The CDR3 is 16 residues long. V gave up 1 base and J gave up 12 bases; unmatched junction bases: 13. The CDR3 nucleotides read TGTGCCAGCAGTGAATCCTCACAGGGGGCCATCTCCGGGCAGTTCTTC. This gives the protein CASSESSQGAISGQFF.